A single sample gave rise to the 3 T cell receptor beta chains below, sequenced in a study of T cells in Graves' hyperthyroidism and ophthalmopathy. Amplified TCR beta CDR3 regions came from RNA transcripts. The TCR CDR3 first-round RT-PCR relied on the HTBI primer set. TCRdb reanalysed the multiplex PCR reads using MiXCR and keeps one entry per CDR3 protein. The table has about 600,000 distinct CDR3 sequences, about 14% seen once. Specimen: blood. The receptors were gathered from a woman aged 50 to 65 with Graves' ophthalmopathy.

V gene TRBV30 combines with J gene TRBJ2-1, with TRBD1 matching 7 bases. V was pared by 2 bases and J by 16 bases, with 11 bases of the junction left unmatched. In germline, CDR1 is GTSNPN, CDR2 SVGIG (reference sequence). This CDR3 has 12 amino acids. CDR3 sequence (DNA): TGTGCCTGGAGTCCAACAGGGGTTGATTATTTCTTC. As protein: CAWSPTGVDYFF.

The chain links TRBV29-1 to TRBJ1-1; 8 bases are a match to TRBD1. The CDR3 has 18 amino acids. V shed 3 bases, J shed 1 base, and the junction held 16 bases outside the gene matches. Per germline, CDR1 SQVTM and CDR2 ANQGSEA. The CDR3 DNA is TGCAGCGTTGATGGCAGAGACAGGGGTCGCATTGGGAACACTGAAGCTTTCTTT. Protein product: CSVDGRDRGRIGNTEAFF.

This clonotype was recorded a few times. The rearrangement uses TRBV6-1 and TRBJ2-1; the match to TRBD2 covers 14 bases. Germline V CDR1 and CDR2: MNHNS, SASEGT. The CDR3 runs 15 residues. After removal of 6 bases from V and 8 bases from J, the junction contained 6 bases not matched to a gene. The DNA for the CDR3 is TGTGCCAGCAGAGCCGGGACTAGCGGGGGACATGAGCAGTTCTTC. It encodes CASRAGTSGGHEQFF.